This T cell receptor beta chain was profiled in a study of cytomegalovirus exposure and HLA in healthy donors. As for this clone: A junction boundary mismatches the germline segment, possibly from a read error.

Germline CDR1 reads SSHAT; CDR2 reads FNYEAQ (reference sequence). The CDR3 contains 16 residues. A multiplex PCR was run with 60 Vbeta primers and 13 Jbeta primers. Sequencing used immunoSEQ multiplex PCR; TCRdb keeps in-frame clones, though not all of them. Its listing shows 56,000 or so clones. This rearrangement joins TRBV7-7 to TRBJ2-2; D call uncertain. The receptor's source is a man aged 40-49 years in good health and CMV-seropositive. Specimen: PBMCs. The CDR3, as DNA: TGTGCTAGCAGCTTAGTCGCCCAATCGGTTACCGGGGAGCTGTTTTTT. This gives the protein CASSLVAQSVTGELFF.